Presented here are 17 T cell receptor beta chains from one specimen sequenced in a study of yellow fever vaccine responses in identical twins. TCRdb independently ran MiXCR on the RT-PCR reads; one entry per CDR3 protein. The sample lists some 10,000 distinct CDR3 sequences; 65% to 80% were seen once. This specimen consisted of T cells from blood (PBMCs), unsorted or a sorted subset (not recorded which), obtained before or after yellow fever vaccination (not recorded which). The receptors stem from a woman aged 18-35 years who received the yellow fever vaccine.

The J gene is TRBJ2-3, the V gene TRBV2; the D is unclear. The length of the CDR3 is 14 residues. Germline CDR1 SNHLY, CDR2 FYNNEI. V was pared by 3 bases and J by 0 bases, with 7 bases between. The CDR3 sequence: CASSDLGSTDTQYF. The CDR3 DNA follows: TGTGCCAGCAGTGATCTGGGGAGCACAGATACGCAGTATTTT.

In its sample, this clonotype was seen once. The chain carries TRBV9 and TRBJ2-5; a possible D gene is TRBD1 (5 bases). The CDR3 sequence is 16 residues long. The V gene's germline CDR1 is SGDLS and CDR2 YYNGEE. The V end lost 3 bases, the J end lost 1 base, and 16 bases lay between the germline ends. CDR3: CASSANEPGAQETQYF. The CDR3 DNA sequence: TGTGCCAGCAGCGCCAATGAGCCTGGGGCCCAAGAGACCCAGTACTTC.

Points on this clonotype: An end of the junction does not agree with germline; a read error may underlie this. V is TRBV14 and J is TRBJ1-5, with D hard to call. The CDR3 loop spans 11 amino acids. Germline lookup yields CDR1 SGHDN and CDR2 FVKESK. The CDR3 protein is CASSQDQLQHF. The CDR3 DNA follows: TGTGCCAGCAGCCAAGATCAGCTCCAGCATTTT.

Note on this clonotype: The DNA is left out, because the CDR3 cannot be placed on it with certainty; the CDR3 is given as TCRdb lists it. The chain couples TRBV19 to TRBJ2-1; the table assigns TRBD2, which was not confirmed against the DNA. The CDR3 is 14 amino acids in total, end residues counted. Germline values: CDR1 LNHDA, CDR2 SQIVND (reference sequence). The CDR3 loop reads CASTSDYFNNEQFF.

In nucleotides, the CDR3 is TGTGCCAGTAACCCCACCGGGACTAGCGGATACAATGAGCAGTTCTTC. This codes for CASNPTGTSGYNEQFF. V and J are TRBV19 and TRBJ2-1; 11 bases are shared with TRBD2. Germline-derived CDR1 and CDR2 are LNHDA and SQIVND (reference sequence). J lost 4 bases, V lost 7 bases, and 9 bases had no gene match. The CDR3 contains 16 residues. Looking up the rest from reference TRBV19 and TRBJ2-1 gives the full variable domain: DGGITQSPKYLFRKEGQNVTLSCEQNLNHDAMYWYRQDPGQGLRLIYYSQIVNDFQKGDIAEGYSVSREKKESFPLTVTSAQKNPTAFYLCASNPTGTSGYNEQFFGPGTRLTVL.

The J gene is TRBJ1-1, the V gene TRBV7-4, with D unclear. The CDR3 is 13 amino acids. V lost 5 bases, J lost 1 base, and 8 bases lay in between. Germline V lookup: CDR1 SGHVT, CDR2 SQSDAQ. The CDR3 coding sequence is TGTGCCAGCAGCCGGGATAAGAACACTGAAGCTTTCTTT. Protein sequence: CASSRDKNTEAFF.

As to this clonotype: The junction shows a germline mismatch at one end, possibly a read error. CDR3 sequence (DNA): TGTGCCAGCAGTCTCCGGACAGGGCAGCGGAACACCGAAGCTTTCTTT. It yields the protein CASSLRTGQRNTEAFF. V gene TRBV27 combines with J gene TRBJ1-1; 8 bases fit TRBD1. CDR1 is MNHEY, CDR2 SMNVEV, per germline (reference sequence). CDR3 length: 16 amino acids.

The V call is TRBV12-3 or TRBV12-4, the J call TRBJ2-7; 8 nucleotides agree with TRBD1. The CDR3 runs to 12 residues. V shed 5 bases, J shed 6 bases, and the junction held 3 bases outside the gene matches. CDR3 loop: CASSRTGLEQYV. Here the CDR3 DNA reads TGTGCCAGCAGTCGGACAGGGCTCGAGCAGTACGTC.

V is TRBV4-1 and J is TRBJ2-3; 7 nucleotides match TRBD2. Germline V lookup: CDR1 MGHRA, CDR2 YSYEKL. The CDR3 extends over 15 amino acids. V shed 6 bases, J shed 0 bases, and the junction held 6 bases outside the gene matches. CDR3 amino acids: CASRLSSGSTDTQYF. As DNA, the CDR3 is TGCGCCAGCAGACTATCTAGCGGTAGCACAGATACGCAGTATTTT.

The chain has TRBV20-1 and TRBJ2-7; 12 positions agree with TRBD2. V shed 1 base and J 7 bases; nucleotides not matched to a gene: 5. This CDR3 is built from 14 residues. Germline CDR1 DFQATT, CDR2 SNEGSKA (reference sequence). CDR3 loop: CSARGGLAGLEQYF. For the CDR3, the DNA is TGCAGTGCTAGAGGAGGACTAGCGGGACTGGAGCAGTACTTC.

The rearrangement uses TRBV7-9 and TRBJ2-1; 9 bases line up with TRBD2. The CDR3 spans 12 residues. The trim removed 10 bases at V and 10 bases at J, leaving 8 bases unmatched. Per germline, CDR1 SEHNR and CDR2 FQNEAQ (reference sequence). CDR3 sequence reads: CAIGTSRNEQFF. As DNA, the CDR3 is TGTGCCATCGGGACTAGCCGGAACGAGCAGTTCTTC.

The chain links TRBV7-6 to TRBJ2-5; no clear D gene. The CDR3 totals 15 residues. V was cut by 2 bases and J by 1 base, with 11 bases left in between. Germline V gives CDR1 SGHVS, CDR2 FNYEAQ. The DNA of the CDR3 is TGTGCCAGCAGCTTAAGCCCGACGGTCCAAGAGACCCAGTACTTC. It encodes CASSLSPTVQETQYF.

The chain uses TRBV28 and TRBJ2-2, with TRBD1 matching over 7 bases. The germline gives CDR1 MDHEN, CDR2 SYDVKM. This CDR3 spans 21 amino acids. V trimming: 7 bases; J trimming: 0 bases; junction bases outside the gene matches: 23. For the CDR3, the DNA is TGTGCCAGCAAAATTTGGGGAAAAATGTGGGACAGCGACACGAACACCGGGGAGCTGTTTTTT. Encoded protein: CASKIWGKMWDSDTNTGELFF.

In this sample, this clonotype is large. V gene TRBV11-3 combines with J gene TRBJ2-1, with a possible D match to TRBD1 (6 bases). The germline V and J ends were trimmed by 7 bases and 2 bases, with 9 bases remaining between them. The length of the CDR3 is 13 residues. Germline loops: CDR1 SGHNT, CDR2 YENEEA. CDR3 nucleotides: TGTGCCAGCAAACAGGGAGCCTACAATGAGCAGTTCTTC. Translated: CASKQGAYNEQFF. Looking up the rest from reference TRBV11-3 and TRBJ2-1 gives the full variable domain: EAGVVQSPRYKIIEKKQPVAFWCNPISGHNTLYWYLQNLGQGPELLIRYENEEAVDDSQLPKDRFSAERLKGVDSTLKIQPAELGDSAVYLCASKQGAYNEQFFGPGTRLTVL.

The CDR3 loop is CASSLEPGTSEKLFF. The CDR3 nucleotides are TGTGCCAGCAGCTTAGAGCCGGGAACGAGTGAAAAACTGTTTTTT. The chain employs TRBV11-1 and TRBJ1-4; the D is unclear. Trimming shortened V by 1 base and J by 7 bases, and 13 bases separated the two germline ends. This CDR3 has 15 residues. Per the germline V gene, CDR1 is SGHAT and CDR2 is FQDESV (reference sequence).

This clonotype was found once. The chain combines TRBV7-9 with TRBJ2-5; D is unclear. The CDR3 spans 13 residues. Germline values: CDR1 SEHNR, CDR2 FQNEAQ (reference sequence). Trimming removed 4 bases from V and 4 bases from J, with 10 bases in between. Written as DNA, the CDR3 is TGTGCCAGCAGCTCCCCTCCTCTAGAGACCCAGTACTTC. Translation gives CASSSPPLETQYF.

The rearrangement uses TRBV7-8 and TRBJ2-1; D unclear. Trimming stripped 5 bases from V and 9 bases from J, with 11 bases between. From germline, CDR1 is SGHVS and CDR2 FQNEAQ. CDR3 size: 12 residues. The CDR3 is CASSGRPVEQFF. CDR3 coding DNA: TGTGCCAGCAGCGGCAGGCCGGTTGAGCAGTTCTTC.